Below, 30 T cell receptor beta chains from the same sample are listed, as sequenced in a study of shared clonotypes between healthy human individuals. Here immunoSEQ multiplex PCR was the method, and the copy in TCRdb shows in-frame clones only, minus some. The top ten clones hold more than 0.1% of a sample with more than 2 million clones, 90% to 95% of them seen once. The sample consisted of naive CD4+ T cells sorted from blood. The subset was: CD45RA+ positively selected. The receptor source for this set is a man between 18 and 35 years old in good health.

The chain recombines TRBV2 with TRBJ2-5; 9 bases match TRBD1. This CDR3 region has 14 residues. Germline V gene lookup returns CDR1 SNHLY and CDR2 FYNNEI. Trimming removed 5 bases from V and 5 bases from J; junction bases left unmatched: 6. The CDR3 loop reads CASSQQGARETQYF. CDR3 coding DNA: TGTGCCAGCAGTCAACAGGGGGCTAGGGAGACCCAGTACTTC.

The chain is built from TRBV2 and TRBJ2-7, with D tentatively TRBD2 (5 bases). The germline gives CDR1 SNHLY, CDR2 FYNNEI. The CDR3 totals 13 residues. V lost 6 bases, J lost 6 bases, and 15 bases lay in between. The CDR3 DNA sequence: TGTGCCAGCAGGAAGGGCCCGGCGGGCGAGCAGTACTTC. It yields the protein CASRKGPAGEQYF.

CDR3 loop: CASTPTAGAHGYTF. The CDR3 DNA sequence: TGTGCCAGCACACCGACTGCAGGGGCGCATGGCTACACCTTC. The V call is TRBV28, the J call TRBJ1-2; the D gene is possibly TRBD1 (6 bases). The V and J ends lost 7 bases and 6 bases respectively, with 18 bases between them. The CDR3 has 14 amino acids. CDR1 is MDHEN and CDR2 is SYDVKM in the germline V gene.

This clone was seen once. V is TRBV20-1 and J is TRBJ2-7, with no clear D. Germline CDR1 and CDR2: DFQATT and SNEGSKA (reference sequence). The CDR3 runs to 11 residues. Trimming took off 5 bases at V and 3 bases at J, with 8 bases between the two ends. CDR3 bases: TGCAGTGCTCCTGGGCTCTACGAGCAGTACTTC. As protein: CSAPGLYEQYF.

The chain couples TRBV10-1 to TRBJ2-7, with D maybe TRBD1 (6 bases). The CDR3 runs to 15 residues. V gave up 11 bases and J gave up 5 bases, with 25 bases separating them. Germline V gives CDR1 WNHNN, CDR2 SYGVQD (reference sequence). CDR3 residues: CAVIEGDVVVDEQYF. The DNA for the CDR3 is TGCGCCGTCATCGAGGGGGATGTCGTCGTCGACGAGCAGTACTTC.

V gene TRBV19 combines with J gene TRBJ1-1; the match to TRBD1 covers 11 bases. Germline loops: CDR1 LNHDA, CDR2 SQIVND (reference sequence). Trimming at V came to 4 bases and at J to 1 base, leaving 8 bases not matched to a gene. The CDR3 consists of 17 residues. Here the CDR3 DNA reads TGTGCCAGTAGTAAGGGACAGGGGGGACTAGGGAACACTGAAGCTTTCTTT. Translation: CASSKGQGGLGNTEAFF.

The chain couples TRBV6-1 to TRBJ2-3, with 10 bases identical to TRBD1. With 4 bases clipped from V and 4 bases from J, the junction kept 2 bases outside the gene matches. The CDR3 has 14 residues. Germline V gene lookup returns CDR1 MNHNS and CDR2 SASEGT. The CDR3 loop is CASSGTGGSDTQYF. CDR3 sequence (DNA): TGTGCCAGCAGTGGGACAGGGGGATCAGATACGCAGTATTTT.

The chain has TRBV6-6 and TRBJ2-7, with TRBD2 as a possible D gene (6 bases). The V end lost 5 bases, the J end lost 7 bases, and 15 bases lay between the germline ends. Germline CDR1 MNHNY, CDR2 SVGAGI (reference sequence). This CDR3 comprises 13 residues. CDR3 residues: CASSPGTPGEQYF. The CDR3 bases are TGTGCCAGCAGTCCCGGGACTCCCGGGGAGCAGTACTTC.

This chain joins TRBV4-1 and TRBJ1-2; D might be TRBD1 (6 bases). This CDR3 is built from 15 residues. Trimming removed 1 base from V and 4 bases from J, with 13 bases in between. Germline CDR1 MGHRA, CDR2 YSYEKL. The CDR3 DNA reads TGCGCCAGCAGCCAAGTCGGGGGGGCTCTCTATGGCTACACCTTC. Translated, it gives CASSQVGGALYGYTF.

V usage is TRBV7-2 and J usage is TRBJ2-7; D gene uncertain. Germline V gene lookup returns CDR1 SGHTA and CDR2 FQGNSA. With 3 bases removed from V and 5 bases from J, the gap between germline ends came to 14 bases. CDR3 size: 14 residues. The CDR3 bases are TGTGCCAGCAGCTTTTGGAGTCAGAAACACGAGCAGTACTTC. Protein sequence: CASSFWSQKHEQYF. The entire variable domain, with the rest obtained from reference TRBV7-2 and TRBJ2-7, is as follows: GAGVSQSPSNKVTEKGKDVELRCDPISGHTALYWYRQSLGQGLEFLIYFQGNSAPDKSGLPSDRFSAERTGGSVSTLTIQRTQQEDSAVYLCASSFWSQKHEQYFGPGTRLTVT.

V usage is TRBV5-1 and J usage is TRBJ2-3; D might be TRBD1 (5 bases). This CDR3 is built from 13 residues. V lost 5 bases, J lost 2 bases, and 9 bases lay in between. Germline CDR1 and CDR2: SGHRS and YFSETQ. The chain's CDR3 is CASSQQDTDTQYF. The DNA of the CDR3 is TGCGCCAGCAGTCAACAGGACACAGATACGCAGTATTTT.

This rearrangement joins TRBV18 to TRBJ1-5; 7 bases are shared with TRBD1. The ends lost 3 bases at V and 0 bases at J; junction bases unmatched: 2. CDR1 is KGHSH and CDR2 is LQKENI in the germline V gene. The CDR3 extends over 15 amino acids. CDR3 protein: CASSPGQISNQPQHF. CDR3 DNA: TGTGCCAGCTCACCGGGACAGATTAGCAATCAGCCCCAGCATTTT.

CDR3 nucleotides: TGTGCCAGCAGCTTAGGGGGTAGCGGGGTCAAAAACATTCAGTACTTC. Amino acids: CASSLGGSGVKNIQYF. The chain links TRBV7-9 to TRBJ2-4; TRBD2 aligns across 8 bases. This CDR3 contains 16 residues. Germline V gene sequence: CDR1 SEHNR, CDR2 FQNEAQ (reference sequence). Losses at the gene ends were 1 base for V and 3 bases for J; bases not matched to a gene: 5.

The CDR3 protein is CASSLTGQGTSPLHF. The CDR3 DNA reads as TGTGCCAGCAGTTTAACCGGACAGGGTACTTCACCCCTCCACTTT. The rearrangement joins TRBV6-5 to TRBJ1-6, with 8 bases fitting TRBD1. Germline V gene lookup returns CDR1 MNHEY and CDR2 SVGAGI. This CDR3 region has 15 residues. V lost 4 bases and J lost 9; bases outside the gene matches: 8.

The rearrangement uses TRBV6-5 and TRBJ2-7; TRBD2 might be the D (6 bases). Germline V gene lookup returns CDR1 MNHEY and CDR2 SVGAGI. The CDR3 sequence is 14 residues long. V was trimmed by 6 bases and J by 2 bases, leaving 14 bases between them. The DNA for the CDR3 is TGTGCCAGCAGCAGATTTGGGGAGGCCTACGAGCAGTACTTC. Its protein product is CASSRFGEAYEQYF.

Note on this clone: One end of the junction fails to match germline, which may point to a read error. V usage is TRBV7-9 and J usage is TRBJ1-3; D gene ambiguous. CDR1 SEHNR and CDR2 FQNEAQ come from the germline V gene (reference sequence). CDR3 length: 15 residues. The DNA for the CDR3 is TGCGCCAGCAGCCAAGATCGGAACTCTGGAAACACCATATATTTT. It encodes CASSQDRNSGNTIYF.

This chain uses TRBV29-1 with TRBJ1-2, with D uncertain. V lost 4 bases, J lost 7 bases, and 13 bases lay in between. This CDR3 is 12 amino acids long. Per germline, CDR1 SQVTM and CDR2 ANQGSEA. For the CDR3, the DNA is TGCAGCGTTGTGACGGCCCAGAGTGGCTACACCTTC. Translation gives CSVVTAQSGYTF.

This clone was seen once. V is TRBV18 and J is TRBJ2-4; 8 nucleotides line up with TRBD2. Germline assignment: CDR1 KGHSH and CDR2 LQKENI. The trim removed 8 bases at V and 3 bases at J, leaving 9 bases unmatched. This CDR3 has 15 amino acids. CDR3 nucleotides: TGTGCCAGCGCTTTCGGGGGGGCTGACAAAAACATTCAGTACTTC. This encodes CASAFGGADKNIQYF.

This rearrangement joins TRBV7-9 to TRBJ1-1; D is unclear. Trimming pared 1 base from V and 5 bases from J, leaving 8 bases between. This CDR3 is built from 13 residues. Germline V CDR1 and CDR2: SEHNR, FQNEAQ (reference sequence). The CDR3 protein is CASSLGWGTEAFF. CDR3 sequence (DNA): TGTGCCAGCAGCTTAGGGTGGGGTACTGAAGCTTTCTTT.

The chain has TRBV2 and TRBJ1-2; no clear D gene. Between the trimmed V and J ends, which lost 7 bases and 6 bases, there was a span of 30 bases. Per the germline V gene, CDR1 is SNHLY and CDR2 is FYNNEI. CDR3 length equals 18 residues. This CDR3 reads CASTAAPSPVPQLDGYTF. The CDR3 DNA follows: TGTGCCAGCACCGCCGCTCCTTCTCCTGTACCTCAACTGGATGGCTACACCTTC.

The chain combines TRBV30 with TRBJ2-7, with D maybe TRBD1 (5 bases). Germline CDR1 is GTSNPN and CDR2 is SVGIG (reference sequence). V was cut by 2 bases and J by 6 bases, with 8 bases left in between. The CDR3 has 11 residues. This chain's CDR3 is CAWSQGVEQYF. The CDR3, as DNA: TGTGCCTGGAGTCAAGGGGTCGAGCAGTACTTC.

With regard to this clone: The sample holds other DNA sequences that translate to the same CDR3. CDR3 sequence reads: CASSLGEREQYF. In nucleotides, the CDR3 is TGCGCCAGCAGCTTGGGGGAGAGAGAGCAGTACTTC. V gene TRBV5-1 combines with J gene TRBJ2-7; a possible D gene is TRBD2 (5 bases). The V and J ends lost 0 bases and 7 bases respectively, with 8 bases between them. The CDR3 is 12 residues long. Germline V gene sequence: CDR1 SGHRS, CDR2 YFSETQ.

This clone was observed a single time. Distinct nucleotide sequences in the sample also encode this CDR3. The chain employs TRBV5-1 and TRBJ1-5; D is possibly TRBD1 (6 bases). Germline CDR1 reads SGHRS; CDR2 reads YFSETQ. The CDR3 has 15 amino acids. V dropped 0 bases and J dropped 2 bases, with 9 bases sitting between them. The CDR3 region is CASSLEGGRNQPQHF. In DNA, the CDR3 is TGCGCCAGCAGCTTGGAGGGGGGCCGCAATCAGCCCCAGCATTTT.

The gene calls are TRBV30 and TRBJ2-3; D is ambiguous. Germline lookup yields CDR1 GTSNPN and CDR2 SVGIG (reference sequence). V was shortened by 0 bases and J by 3 bases, with 10 bases between the two germline ends. There are 14 residues in the CDR3. CDR3 bases: TGTGCCTGGAGTGTACAGTCGCGGACAGATACGCAGTATTTT. Protein sequence: CAWSVQSRTDTQYF.

The gene calls are TRBV19 and TRBJ2-2; 9 bases match TRBD2. The trim removed 7 bases at V and 7 bases at J, leaving 7 bases unmatched. The CDR3 spans 14 residues. Germline V gene sequence: CDR1 LNHDA, CDR2 SQIVND (reference sequence). CDR3 loop: CASKEAGGIGELFF. In DNA form, the CDR3 reads TGTGCCAGTAAGGAAGCGGGAGGTATCGGGGAGCTGTTTTTT.

The V gene is TRBV18, the J gene TRBJ2-7; no firm D call. The CDR3 has 13 amino acids. Trimming cost V 2 bases and J 8 bases, with 13 bases left between them. Germline V gene lookup returns CDR1 KGHSH and CDR2 LQKENI. CDR3 DNA sequence: TGTGCCAGCTCACCAAGTCGGGCGGACCAGCAGTACTTC. Protein sequence: CASSPSRADQQYF.

The chain uses TRBV5-1 and TRBJ2-5; TRBD2 matches at 13 bases. Germline V gives CDR1 SGHRS, CDR2 YFSETQ. The J segment lost 5 bases and the V segment lost 0 bases, leaving 7 bases of the junction unmatched. This CDR3 is 17 amino acids long. The CDR3 bases are TGCGCCAGCAGCTTGGGACCACTAGCGGGAGGGCAGGAGACCCAGTACTTC. It specifies CASSLGPLAGGQETQYF.

This chain links TRBV6-1 with TRBJ2-7; 12 bases are shared with TRBD1. Germline trimming cut 3 bases from V and 5 bases from J; bases unmatched to any gene: 5. Germline CDR1 is MNHNS and CDR2 is SASEGT. The CDR3 consists of 15 residues. The CDR3 protein is CASSEPGQGAHEQYF. CDR3 nucleotides: TGTGCCAGCAGTGAGCCGGGACAGGGGGCCCACGAGCAGTACTTC.

V usage is TRBV18 and J usage is TRBJ2-1, with D tentatively TRBD1 (6 bases). This CDR3 has 12 amino acids. CDR1 and CDR2 (germline): KGHSH, LQKENI. The V and J ends lost 4 bases and 6 bases respectively, with 7 bases between them. DNA for the CDR3: TGTGCCAGCTCACAGACAGGCAATGAGCAGTTCTTC. It codes for CASSQTGNEQFF.

This clone was observed once. The chain has TRBV28 and TRBJ1-5; 8 bases map to TRBD1. The CDR3 has 15 amino acids. V shed 2 bases, J shed 5 bases, and the junction held 5 bases outside the gene matches. Per the germline V gene, CDR1 is MDHEN and CDR2 is SYDVKM. The CDR3 bases are TGTGCCAGCAGTTTAGGGGACAGGATTCATCAGCCCCAGCATTTT. Translating gives CASSLGDRIHQPQHF. Variable domain in full (rest from reference TRBV28 and TRBJ1-5): DVKVTQSSRYLVKRTGEKVFLECVQDMDHENMFWYRQDPGLGLRLIYFSYDVKMKEKGDIPEGYSVSREKKERFSLILESASTNQTSMYLCASSLGDRIHQPQHFGDGTRLSIL.